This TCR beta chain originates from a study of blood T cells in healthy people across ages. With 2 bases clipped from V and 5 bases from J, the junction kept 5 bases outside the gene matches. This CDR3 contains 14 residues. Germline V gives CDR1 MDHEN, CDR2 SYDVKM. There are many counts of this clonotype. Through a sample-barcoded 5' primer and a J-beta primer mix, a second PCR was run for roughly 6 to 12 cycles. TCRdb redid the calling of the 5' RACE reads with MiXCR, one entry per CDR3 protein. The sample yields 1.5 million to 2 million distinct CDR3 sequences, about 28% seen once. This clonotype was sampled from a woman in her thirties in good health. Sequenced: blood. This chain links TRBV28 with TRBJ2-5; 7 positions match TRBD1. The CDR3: CASSLEGGAETQYF. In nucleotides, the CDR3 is TGTGCCAGCAGTTTAGAAGGGGGCGCGGAGACCCAGTACTTC.